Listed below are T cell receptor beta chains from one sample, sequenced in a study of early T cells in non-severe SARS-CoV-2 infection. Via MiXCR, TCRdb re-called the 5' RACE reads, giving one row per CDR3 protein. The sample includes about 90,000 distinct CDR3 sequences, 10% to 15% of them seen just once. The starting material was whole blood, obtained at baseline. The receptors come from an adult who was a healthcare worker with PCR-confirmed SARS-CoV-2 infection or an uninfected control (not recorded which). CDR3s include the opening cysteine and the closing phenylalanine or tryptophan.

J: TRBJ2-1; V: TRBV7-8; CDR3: CASSLGGAFSPTEQFF
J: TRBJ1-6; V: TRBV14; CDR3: CASSQNRADISPLHF
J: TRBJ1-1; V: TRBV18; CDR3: CASSQGQGEFRTEAFF
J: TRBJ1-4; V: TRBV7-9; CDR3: CASSFSGGPRDGNEKLFF
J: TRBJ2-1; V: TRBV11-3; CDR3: CASSFRDRGFEQFF
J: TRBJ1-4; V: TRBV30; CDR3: CAWKGSAREKLFF
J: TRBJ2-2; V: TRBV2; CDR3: CASTDIDTGELFF
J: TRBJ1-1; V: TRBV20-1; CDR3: CSASRQAGNTEAFF
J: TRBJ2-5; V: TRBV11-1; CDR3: CASSLGTGVKYF
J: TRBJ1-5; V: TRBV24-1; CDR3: CATRAGVNQPQHF
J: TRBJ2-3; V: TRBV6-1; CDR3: CASSLDRGQPDTQYF
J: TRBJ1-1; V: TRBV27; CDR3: CASSSLGPTEAFF
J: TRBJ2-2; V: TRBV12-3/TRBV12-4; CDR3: CASSLGGTNTGELFF
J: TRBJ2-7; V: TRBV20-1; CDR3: CSARVPGRLDSYEQYF
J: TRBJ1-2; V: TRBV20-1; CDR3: CSARDRQSYGYTF
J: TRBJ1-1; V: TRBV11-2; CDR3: CASSVTGVLQNTEAFF
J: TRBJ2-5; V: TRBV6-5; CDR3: CASSLGTSGIQETQYF
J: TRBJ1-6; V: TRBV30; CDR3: CAWSPGTGGNSPLHF
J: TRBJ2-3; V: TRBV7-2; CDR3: CASSLRGVSADTQYF
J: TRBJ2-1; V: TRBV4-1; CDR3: CAAPDSSSYNEQFF
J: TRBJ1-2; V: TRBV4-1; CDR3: CASSHTGARVHTF
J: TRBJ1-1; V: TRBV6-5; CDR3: CASIHTPGGTEAFF
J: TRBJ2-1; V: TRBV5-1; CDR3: CASSLDTGEQFF
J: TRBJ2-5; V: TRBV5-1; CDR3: CASSPGTGAEETQYF
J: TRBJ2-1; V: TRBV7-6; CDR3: CASSLVPSGSYNEQFF
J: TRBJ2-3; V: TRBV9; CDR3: CASSVAKLAADTQYF
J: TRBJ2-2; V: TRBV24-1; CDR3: CATSDRQGGTGELFF
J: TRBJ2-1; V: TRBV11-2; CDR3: CASSPGLFNEQFF
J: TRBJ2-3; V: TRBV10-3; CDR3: CAISSKNTQYF